This is a list of T cell receptor beta chains from one sample in a study of blood T cell repertoires in COVID-19. Measured with immunoSEQ multiplex PCR; TCRdb has only the in-frame clones, and not every one. The sample yields more than 95,000 clones, roughly 80% seen once. Material for sequencing was peripheral blood. These receptors came from a woman of 80 years or more with acute or convalescent COVID-19. CDR3s include the opening cysteine and the closing phenylalanine or tryptophan. Fields, in order: CDR3 protein, CDR3 DNA, D gene, clone size, V gene, J gene. D genes are given only for firm matches. Size is stated for part of the rows, as once, few or many counts, or as a class when the clone is expanded.

CDR3 protein: CASSLLAGERETQYF
CDR3 DNA: TGTGCCAGCAGCTTACTAGCGGGAGAGCGGGAGACCCAGTACTTC
D gene: TRBD2
clone size: -
V gene: TRBV5-8
J gene: TRBJ2-5

CDR3 protein: CASRERGSDLEAFF
CDR3 DNA: TGTGCCAGCAGAGAGCGGGGTTCCGATTTAGAAGCTTTCTTT
D gene: -
clone size: -
V gene: TRBV6-1
J gene: TRBJ1-1

CDR3 protein: CASSPSTGNYGYTF
CDR3 DNA: TGTGCCAGTAGTCCATCGACAGGGAACTATGGCTACACCTTC
D gene: TRBD1
clone size: -
V gene: TRBV19
J gene: TRBJ1-2

CDR3 protein: CASSFGQGIGPQHF
CDR3 DNA: TGTGCCAGCAGTTTCGGACAGGGGATAGGGCCCCAGCATTTT
D gene: TRBD1
clone size: -
V gene: TRBV27
J gene: TRBJ1-5

CDR3 protein: CASSQGLGTYNEQFF
CDR3 DNA: TGTGCCAGCAGCCAAGGACTAGGTACCTACAATGAGCAGTTCTTC
D gene: -
clone size: -
V gene: TRBV3-1/TRBV3-2
J gene: TRBJ2-1

CDR3 protein: CAISETPGLAAVADTQYF
CDR3 DNA: TGTGCCATCAGTGAGACACCGGGACTAGCGGCGGTAGCGGATACGCAGTATTTT
D gene: TRBD2
clone size: -
V gene: TRBV10-3
J gene: TRBJ2-3

CDR3 protein: CASSPSSTSGIENEQFF
CDR3 DNA: TGCGCCAGCAGCCCATCTTCGACTAGCGGGATAGAGAATGAGCAGTTCTTC
D gene: TRBD2
clone size: -
V gene: TRBV5-1
J gene: TRBJ2-1

CDR3 protein: CASSETGYEGFGELFF
CDR3 DNA: TGTGCCAGCAGTGAAACGGGTTATGAGGGCTTCGGGGAGCTGTTTTTT
D gene: -
clone size: -
V gene: TRBV2
J gene: TRBJ2-2

CDR3 protein: CASRDRRGYGYTF
CDR3 DNA: TGTGCCAGCAGGGACAGAAGGGGGTATGGCTACACCTTC
D gene: -
clone size: -
V gene: TRBV9
J gene: TRBJ1-2

CDR3 protein: CASSSQGGGLSYEQYF
CDR3 DNA: TGTGCCAGCAGCTCACAGGGGGGGGGCCTCAGCTACGAGCAGTACTTC
D gene: -
clone size: -
V gene: TRBV7-2
J gene: TRBJ2-7

CDR3 protein: CATSDWKTSGSYNEQFF
CDR3 DNA: TGTGCCACCAGTGATTGGAAGACTAGCGGGAGTTACAATGAGCAGTTCTTC
D gene: TRBD2
clone size: -
V gene: TRBV24-1
J gene: TRBJ2-1

CDR3 protein: CASSTSERSYGQYF
CDR3 DNA: TGTGCCAGCAGCACCTCCGAGAGGTCCTACGGGCAGTACTTC
D gene: -
clone size: once
V gene: TRBV5-4
J gene: TRBJ2-7

CDR3 protein: CASSPGTSGKTGELFF
CDR3 DNA: TGTGCCAGCAGCCCGGGGACTAGCGGGAAGACCGGGGAGCTGTTTTTT
D gene: TRBD2
clone size: -
V gene: TRBV7-6
J gene: TRBJ2-2

CDR3 protein: CASSTPTEVYGYTF
CDR3 DNA: TGTGCCAGCAGTACCCCGACAGAAGTTTATGGCTACACCTTC
D gene: -
clone size: -
V gene: TRBV5-6
J gene: TRBJ1-2

CDR3 protein: CASSLGRGATDTQYF
CDR3 DNA: TGCGCCAGCAGCTTGGGCAGGGGGGCCACAGATACGCAGTATTTT
D gene: -
clone size: -
V gene: TRBV5-1
J gene: TRBJ2-3

CDR3 protein: CASSSQGAGEKLFF
CDR3 DNA: TGTGCCAGCAGCTCACAGGGGGCGGGGGAAAAACTGTTTTTT
D gene: TRBD1
clone size: -
V gene: TRBV11-2
J gene: TRBJ1-4

CDR3 protein: CASSQDPGKGNTIYF
CDR3 DNA: TGTGCCAGCAGCCAAGATCCCGGGAAAGGAAACACCATATATTTT
D gene: -
clone size: -
V gene: TRBV4-2
J gene: TRBJ1-3

CDR3 protein: CASSIRGFNSPLHF
CDR3 DNA: TGTGCCAGCAGCATTAGAGGGTTTAATTCACCCCTCCACTTT
D gene: -
clone size: -
V gene: TRBV6-2/TRBV6-3
J gene: TRBJ1-6

CDR3 protein: CASSYSNIGNTIYF
CDR3 DNA: TGTGCCAGCAGTTACTCGAACATCGGAAACACCATATATTTT
D gene: -
clone size: -
V gene: TRBV6-5
J gene: TRBJ1-3

CDR3 protein: CASSQSIYQPQHF
CDR3 DNA: TGCGCCAGCAGCCAGTCTATTTATCAGCCCCAGCATTTT
D gene: -
clone size: -
V gene: TRBV4-3
J gene: TRBJ1-5

CDR3 protein: CASSHKGGWTGELFF
CDR3 DNA: TGTGCCAGCAGTCACAAAGGAGGGTGGACCGGGGAGCTGTTTTTT
D gene: -
clone size: few
V gene: TRBV3-1/TRBV3-2
J gene: TRBJ2-2

CDR3 protein: CATTTPPVGGYTF
CDR3 DNA: TGTGCCACCACGACACCCCCGGTGGGTGGCTACACCTTC
D gene: -
clone size: -
V gene: TRBV10-3
J gene: TRBJ1-2

CDR3 protein: CASSLEWASTDTQYF
CDR3 DNA: TGTGCCAGCAGCTTAGAGTGGGCTAGCACAGATACGCAGTATTTT
D gene: -
clone size: -
V gene: TRBV11-2
J gene: TRBJ2-3

CDR3 protein: CASSLTATSGSYNEQFF
CDR3 DNA: TGTGCCAGCAGCTTAACCGCGACTAGCGGATCCTACAATGAGCAGTTCTTC
D gene: TRBD2
clone size: -
V gene: TRBV11-3
J gene: TRBJ2-1

CDR3 protein: CASSRAEDNEQFF
CDR3 DNA: TGTGCCAGCTCACGGGCGGAGGACAATGAGCAGTTCTTC
D gene: -
clone size: -
V gene: TRBV7-6
J gene: TRBJ2-1

CDR3 protein: CASSPVRDYGYTF
CDR3 DNA: TGTGCCAGCTCACCGGTCCGAGACTATGGCTACACCTTC
D gene: -
clone size: -
V gene: TRBV18
J gene: TRBJ1-2

CDR3 protein: CASSLAMSGGIYGYTF
CDR3 DNA: TGCGCCAGCAGCTTGGCCATGTCAGGGGGCATCTATGGCTACACCTTC
D gene: TRBD1
clone size: -
V gene: TRBV5-1
J gene: TRBJ1-2

CDR3 protein: CASSLASRGSQDEAFF
CDR3 DNA: TGTGCCAGCAGCTTGGCCTCGCGGGGGTCACAGGATGAAGCTTTCTTT
D gene: -
clone size: -
V gene: TRBV5-4
J gene: TRBJ1-1

CDR3 protein: CASSQWTSEQYF
CDR3 DNA: TGTGCCAGCAGCCAATGGACTAGCGAGCAGTACTTC
D gene: TRBD2
clone size: -
V gene: TRBV3-1/TRBV3-2
J gene: TRBJ2-7

CDR3 protein: CASSRRQGSYNEQFF
CDR3 DNA: TGTGCCAGCAGCCGCCGACAGGGTTCCTACAATGAGCAGTTCTTC
D gene: TRBD1
clone size: once
V gene: TRBV3-1/TRBV3-2
J gene: TRBJ2-1

CDR3 protein: CAIMALRESYEQYF
CDR3 DNA: TGTGCCATCATGGCTCTAAGGGAGTCCTACGAGCAGTACTTC
D gene: -
clone size: -
V gene: TRBV10-3
J gene: TRBJ2-7

CDR3 protein: CASLLAIYNEQFF
CDR3 DNA: TGTGCCAGCCTGCTAGCGATCTACAATGAGCAGTTCTTC
D gene: -
clone size: -
V gene: TRBV2
J gene: TRBJ2-1

CDR3 protein: CSAGSWEQFF
CDR3 DNA: TGCAGTGCTGGTAGTTGGGAGCAGTTCTTC
D gene: -
clone size: few
V gene: TRBV20-1
J gene: TRBJ2-1

CDR3 protein: CASRRDISTDTQYF
CDR3 DNA: TGTGCCAGCAGAAGGGACATCAGCACAGATACGCAGTATTTT
D gene: -
clone size: -
V gene: TRBV27
J gene: TRBJ2-3

CDR3 protein: CASSLPILPQHF
CDR3 DNA: TGTGCCAGCAGCCTCCCCATCCTACCCCAGCATTTT
D gene: -
clone size: few
V gene: TRBV28
J gene: TRBJ1-5

CDR3 protein: CASSLARLQSPDEQFF
CDR3 DNA: TGTGCCAGCAGCTTAGCGAGGCTGCAGTCTCCCGATGAGCAGTTCTTC
D gene: -
clone size: -
V gene: TRBV7-9
J gene: TRBJ2-1

CDR3 protein: CASSPGLAGGPSYEQYF
CDR3 DNA: TGTGCCAGCAGCCCGGGACTAGCGGGAGGGCCCTCCTACGAGCAGTACTTC
D gene: TRBD2
clone size: -
V gene: TRBV5-4
J gene: TRBJ2-7

CDR3 protein: CASSPRGQRDAETQYF
CDR3 DNA: TGTGCCAGCTCACCACGAGGGCAGAGAGATGCGGAGACCCAGTACTTC
D gene: -
clone size: -
V gene: TRBV18
J gene: TRBJ2-5

CDR3 protein: CASTPPGRNQPQHF
CDR3 DNA: TGTGCCAGCACCCCGCCAGGGCGCAATCAGCCCCAGCATTTT
D gene: -
clone size: few
V gene: TRBV28
J gene: TRBJ1-5

CDR3 protein: CASRPSGRNTGELFF
CDR3 DNA: TGCGCCAGCAGACCTAGCGGGAGGAACACCGGGGAGCTGTTTTTT
D gene: TRBD2
clone size: -
V gene: TRBV5-1
J gene: TRBJ2-2

CDR3 protein: CASSLQETQYF
CDR3 DNA: TGTGCCAGCAGCCTCCAAGAGACCCAGTACTTC
D gene: -
clone size: -
V gene: TRBV12-3/TRBV12-4
J gene: TRBJ2-5

CDR3 protein: CASSQENAGGNIQYF
CDR3 DNA: TGTGCCAGCAGCCAAGAGAATGCGGGAGGGAACATTCAGTACTTC
D gene: TRBD2
clone size: medium-sized
V gene: TRBV3-1/TRBV3-2
J gene: TRBJ2-4

CDR3 protein: CASSRDRVGNEQYF
CDR3 DNA: TGCGCCAGTAGTAGGGACAGGGTAGGAAACGAGCAGTACTTC
D gene: TRBD1
clone size: -
V gene: TRBV5-1
J gene: TRBJ2-7

CDR3 protein: CASRKVGGFDTQYF
CDR3 DNA: TGTGCCAGCAGGAAGGTTGGGGGCTTCGATACGCAGTATTTT
D gene: -
clone size: once
V gene: TRBV28
J gene: TRBJ2-3

CDR3 protein: CASSLEGRGTEAFF
CDR3 DNA: TGTGCCAGCAGTTTGGAGGGAAGAGGCACTGAAGCTTTCTTT
D gene: -
clone size: -
V gene: TRBV28
J gene: TRBJ1-1